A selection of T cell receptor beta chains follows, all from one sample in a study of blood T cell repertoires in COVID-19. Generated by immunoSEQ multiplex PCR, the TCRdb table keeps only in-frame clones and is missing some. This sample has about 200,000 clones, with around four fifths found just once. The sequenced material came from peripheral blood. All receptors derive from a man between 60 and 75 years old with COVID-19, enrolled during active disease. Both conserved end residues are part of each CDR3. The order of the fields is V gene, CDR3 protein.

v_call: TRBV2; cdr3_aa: CASSGGATNEKLFF
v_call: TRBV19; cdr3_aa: CASRESARRDRDGYTF
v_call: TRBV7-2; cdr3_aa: CASTPGRGGDIQYF
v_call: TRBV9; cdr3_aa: CASSVGGLAFNNEQFF
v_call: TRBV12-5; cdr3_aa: CASGFSGLGGNTIYF
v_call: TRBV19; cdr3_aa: CASSLAGETDTQYF
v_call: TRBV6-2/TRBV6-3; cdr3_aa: CASSSLGGPDTQYF
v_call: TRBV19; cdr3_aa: CASSIVATGGTGELFF
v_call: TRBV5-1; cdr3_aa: CASSLDIRYNSPLHF
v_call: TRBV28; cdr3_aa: CASSLSRNYGYTF
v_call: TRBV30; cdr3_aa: CAWRGRERPYEQYF
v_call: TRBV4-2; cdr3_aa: CASSPSGRRNEQFF
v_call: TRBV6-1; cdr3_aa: CASSESGGAGSNQPQHF
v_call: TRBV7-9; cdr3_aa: CASSFPDSLNTEAFF
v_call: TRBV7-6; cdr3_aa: CASSRTSGRAHTQYF
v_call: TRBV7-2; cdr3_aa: CASALAAGRSNEQFF
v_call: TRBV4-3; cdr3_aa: CASSQDRGQGWQFF
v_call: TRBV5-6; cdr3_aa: CASSSRTGSSGNTIYF
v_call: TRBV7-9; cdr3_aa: CASSSPKGWAGGRTDTQYF
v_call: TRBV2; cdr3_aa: CASSVGQNNSPLHF
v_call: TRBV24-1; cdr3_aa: CAASTGVGEQFF
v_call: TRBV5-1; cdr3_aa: CASSPDRAESPLHF
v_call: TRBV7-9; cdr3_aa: CASSRGAGGRVEEQFF
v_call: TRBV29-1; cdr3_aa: CSVDLGQGVYEQYF
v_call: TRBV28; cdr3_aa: CASRGTGGLRQPQHF
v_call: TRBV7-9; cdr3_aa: CASRSGQAYEQYF
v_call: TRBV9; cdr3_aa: CASSVEVRGDSPLHF
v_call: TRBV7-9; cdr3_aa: CASSLSYTDYGYTF
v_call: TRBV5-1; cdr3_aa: CASSDGRGNEKLFF
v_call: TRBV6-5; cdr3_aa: CASSKTGYGYTF
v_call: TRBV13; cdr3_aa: CASRGTGQGDTQYF